This TCR beta chain stems from a study of Tregs in tolerant kidney transplant recipients. Germline V CDR1 and CDR2: SGHRS, YFSETQ. V lost 1 base to trimming and J lost 3 bases, with 16 bases between them. This CDR3 comprises 16 residues. The protocol was immunoSEQ multiplex PCR, while the TCRdb copy is restricted to in-frame clones and leaves out a portion. The sample lists 110,000 or so clones; about 91% were seen once. Specimen: CD4+ T cells from blood. V and J are TRBV5-1 and TRBJ1-1; a weak D match, TRBD1 (6 bases). The clonotype was recovered from a human donor in good health. The CDR3 DNA reads TGCGCCAGCAGCTTGCATGACAGGAGATTATACACTGAAGCTTTCTTT. This sequence encodes CASSLHDRRLYTEAFF.